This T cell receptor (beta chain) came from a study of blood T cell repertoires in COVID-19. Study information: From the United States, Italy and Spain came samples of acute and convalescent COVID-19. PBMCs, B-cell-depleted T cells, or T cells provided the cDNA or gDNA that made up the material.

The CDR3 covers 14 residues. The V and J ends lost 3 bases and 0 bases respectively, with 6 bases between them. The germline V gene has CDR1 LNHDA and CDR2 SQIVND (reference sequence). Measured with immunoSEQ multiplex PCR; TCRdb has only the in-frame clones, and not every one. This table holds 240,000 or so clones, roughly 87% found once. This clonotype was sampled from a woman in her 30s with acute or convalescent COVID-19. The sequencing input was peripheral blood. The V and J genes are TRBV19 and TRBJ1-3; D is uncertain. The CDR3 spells CASSITDSGNTIYF. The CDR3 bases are TGTGCCAGTAGTATCACAGACTCTGGAAACACCATATATTTT.